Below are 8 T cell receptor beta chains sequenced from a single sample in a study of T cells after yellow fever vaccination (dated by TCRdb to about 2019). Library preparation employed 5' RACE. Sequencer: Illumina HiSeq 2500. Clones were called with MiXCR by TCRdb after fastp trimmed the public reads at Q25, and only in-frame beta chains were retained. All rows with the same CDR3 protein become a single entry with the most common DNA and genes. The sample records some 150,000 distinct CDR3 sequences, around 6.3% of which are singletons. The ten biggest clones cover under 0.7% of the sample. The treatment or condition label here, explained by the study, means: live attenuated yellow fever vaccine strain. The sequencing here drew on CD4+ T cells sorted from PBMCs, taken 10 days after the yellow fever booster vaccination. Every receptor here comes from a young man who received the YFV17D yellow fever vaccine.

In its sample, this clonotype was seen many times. The CDR3 coding sequence is TGTGCCAGCTCACCGACCGGGACAGGGGGCGCAGATACGCAGTATTTT. Protein product: CASSPTGTGGADTQYF. This chain joins TRBV18 and TRBJ2-3; 12 positions agree with TRBD1. Germline V CDR1 and CDR2: KGHSH, LQKENI. V lost 3 bases and J lost 4; bases outside the gene matches: 5. CDR3 length: 16 amino acids.

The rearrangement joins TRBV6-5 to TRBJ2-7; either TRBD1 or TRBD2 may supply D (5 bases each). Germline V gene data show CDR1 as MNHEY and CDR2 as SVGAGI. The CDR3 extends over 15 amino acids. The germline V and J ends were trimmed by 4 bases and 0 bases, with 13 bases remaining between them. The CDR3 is CASSLQGVYSYEQYF. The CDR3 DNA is TGTGCCAGCAGTTTGCAGGGAGTCTACTCCTACGAGCAGTACTTC.

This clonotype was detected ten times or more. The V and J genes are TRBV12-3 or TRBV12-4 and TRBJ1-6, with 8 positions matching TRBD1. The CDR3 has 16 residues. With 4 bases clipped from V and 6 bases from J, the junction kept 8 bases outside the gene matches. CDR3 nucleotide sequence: TGTGCCAGCAGTTCCGACAGGGGTTATGGTAATTCACCCCTCCACTTT. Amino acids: CASSSDRGYGNSPLHF.

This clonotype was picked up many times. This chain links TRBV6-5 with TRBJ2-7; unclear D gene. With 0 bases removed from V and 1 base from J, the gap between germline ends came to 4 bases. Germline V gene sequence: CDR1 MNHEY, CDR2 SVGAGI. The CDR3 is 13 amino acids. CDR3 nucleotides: TGTGCCAGCAGTTACTCCGGATCCTACGAGCAGTACTTC. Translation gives CASSYSGSYEQYF.

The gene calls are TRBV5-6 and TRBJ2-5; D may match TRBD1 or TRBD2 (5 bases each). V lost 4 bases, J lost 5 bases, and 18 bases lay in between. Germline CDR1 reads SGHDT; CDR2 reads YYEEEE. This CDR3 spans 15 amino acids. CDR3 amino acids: CASSPPGTPKETQYF. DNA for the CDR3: TGTGCCAGCAGCCCTCCCGGGACCCCAAAGGAGACCCAGTACTTC.

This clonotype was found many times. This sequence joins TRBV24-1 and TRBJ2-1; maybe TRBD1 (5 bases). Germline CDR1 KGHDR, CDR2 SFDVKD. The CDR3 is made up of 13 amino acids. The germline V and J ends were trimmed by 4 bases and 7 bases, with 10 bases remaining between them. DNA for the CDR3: TGTGCCACCAGTGAGACACCAGGGAATGAGCAGTTCTTC. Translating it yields CATSETPGNEQFF.

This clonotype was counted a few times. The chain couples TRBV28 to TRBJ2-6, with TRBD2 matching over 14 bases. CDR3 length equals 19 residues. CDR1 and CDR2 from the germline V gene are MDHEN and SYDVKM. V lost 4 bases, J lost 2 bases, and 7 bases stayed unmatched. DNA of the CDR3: TGTGCCAGCAGTTCCGGGACTAGCGGGAGAGTAGCTGGGGCCAACGTCCTGACTTTC. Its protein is CASSSGTSGRVAGANVLTF. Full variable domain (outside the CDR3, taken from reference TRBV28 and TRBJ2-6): DVKVTQSSRYLVKRTGEKVFLECVQDMDHENMFWYRQDPGLGLRLIYFSYDVKMKEKGDIPEGYSVSREKKERFSLILESASTNQTSMYLCASSSGTSGRVAGANVLTFGAGSRLTVL.

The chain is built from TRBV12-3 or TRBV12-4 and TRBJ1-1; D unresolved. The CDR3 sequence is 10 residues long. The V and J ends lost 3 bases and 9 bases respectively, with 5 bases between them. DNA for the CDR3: TGTGCCAGCAGTTTTCCACAAGCTTTCTTT. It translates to CASSFPQAFF.